Each of the 17 T cell receptor beta chains below was sequenced from the same sample in a study of cytomegalovirus exposure and HLA in healthy donors (dated by TCRdb to about 2017). The library was obtained by the immunoSEQ multiplex PCR assay. The multiplex PCR relied on a mix of 60 forward primers for TCR Vbeta segments and 13 reverse primers for TCR Jbeta segments. TCRdb mirrors the immuneACCESS table, restricted to in-frame sequences. Some clones are absent from its copies; in checked studies, under half trace to an unresolved V gene, and the reason for the others is unknown. Recorded for this sample are about 130,000 clones; around 82% of them occurred a single time. Around 1.2% of the sample belongs to the ten largest clones. Specimen: PBMCs. All receptors derive from a middle-aged man in good health and CMV-seronegative.

In this sample, this clone turned up a few times. The chain uses TRBV5-1 and TRBJ2-2; 7 bases are a match to TRBD2. In germline, CDR1 is SGHRS, CDR2 YFSETQ. V trimming: 0 bases; J trimming: 5 bases; junction bases outside the gene matches: 10. CDR3 size: 17 residues. The CDR3 spells CASSLDPPGGVTGELFF. Here the CDR3 DNA reads TGCGCCAGCAGCTTGGATCCCCCGGGAGGTGTAACCGGGGAGCTGTTTTTT.

The chain joins TRBV5-1 to TRBJ2-3; D gene unclear. V lost 7 bases to trimming and J lost 0 bases, with 12 bases between them. CDR1 is SGHRS, CDR2 YFSETQ, per germline. The CDR3 has 14 amino acids. DNA of the CDR3: TGCGCCAGCCACGAACAGAGTAGCACAGATACGCAGTATTTT. Translating it yields CASHEQSSTDTQYF.

This clone showed up just once. The chain joins TRBV10-1 to TRBJ2-2; D is perhaps TRBD2 (5 bases). The V end lost 5 bases, the J end lost 1 base, and 8 bases lay between the germline ends. This CDR3 has 14 amino acids. Per germline, CDR1 WNHNN and CDR2 SYGVQD (reference sequence). The DNA of the CDR3 is TGCGCCAGCAGTAGGACTCTGAACACCGGGGAGCTGTTTTTT. Protein: CASSRTLNTGELFF.

This clone came up a few times. This rearrangement joins TRBV6-1 to TRBJ2-7; 12 bases agree with TRBD1. In germline, CDR1 is MNHNS, CDR2 SASEGT. V was pared by 2 bases and J by 3 bases, with 8 bases of the junction left unmatched. There are 17 residues in the CDR3. CDR3 in amino acids: CASSERDRGPYFYEQYF. The CDR3 DNA reads as TGTGCCAGCAGTGAAAGGGACAGGGGGCCCTATTTCTACGAGCAGTACTTC.

This clone was seen a few times. The rearrangement links TRBV7-2 to TRBJ1-1, with D maybe TRBD1 (5 bases). The CDR3 has 14 residues. V dropped 1 base and J dropped 2 bases, with 8 bases sitting between them. Germline CDR1 reads SGHTA; CDR2 reads FQGNSA. The CDR3 reads CASSLVWGNTEAFF. The CDR3 bases are TGTGCCAGCAGCTTAGTATGGGGCAACACTGAAGCTTTCTTT.

A word on this clone: The germline gene is not matched at one end of the junction; a read error may be the cause. The chain carries TRBV7-7 and TRBJ2-1; 11 nucleotides match TRBD2. The germline gives CDR1 SSHAT, CDR2 FNYEAQ (reference sequence). This CDR3 has 15 amino acids. CDR3 sequence reads: CASSLELAGANEQFF. DNA for the CDR3: TGTGCTAGCAGCTTAGAACTAGCGGGAGCAAATGAGCAGTTCTTC.

This chain connects TRBV18 to TRBJ1-2; D is ambiguous. V was trimmed by 1 base and J by 4 bases, leaving 13 bases between them. CDR1 and CDR2 from the germline V gene are KGHSH and LQKENI. The CDR3 has 15 residues. The CDR3 DNA reads as TGTGCCAGCTCACCACAAGAAACGGGGATCTATGGCTACACCTTC. Encoded protein: CASSPQETGIYGYTF.

The chain uses TRBV13 and TRBJ1-1, with 9 bases matching TRBD1. The CDR3 consists of 14 residues. Germline trimming cut 5 bases from V and 5 bases from J; bases unmatched to any gene: 6. The germline V gene has CDR1 PRHDT and CDR2 FYEKMQ (reference sequence). The CDR3 reads CASSPGQGRTEAFF. CDR3 nucleotides: TGTGCCAGCAGCCCCGGACAGGGGAGGACTGAAGCTTTCTTT.

This clone showed up just once. This chain links TRBV18 with TRBJ2-7; a possible D gene is TRBD2 (5 bases). This CDR3 has 15 amino acids. Germline V lookup: CDR1 KGHSH, CDR2 LQKENI. V lost 4 bases and J 4 bases, leaving 17 bases between the germline ends. CDR3 protein: CASSQSGGPGYEQYF. The CDR3, as DNA: TGTGCCAGCTCACAAAGTGGCGGGCCAGGTTACGAGCAGTACTTC.

The rearrangement joins TRBV27 to TRBJ2-1; 8 nucleotides match TRBD1. The trim removed 6 bases at V and 15 bases at J, leaving 10 bases unmatched. This CDR3 comprises 12 residues. CDR1 MNHEY and CDR2 SMNVEV come from the germline V gene (reference sequence). CDR3 amino acids: CASSLDRGVVFF. DNA of the CDR3: TGTGCCAGCAGCCTAGACAGGGGAGTAGTGTTCTTC.

This clone showed up just a few times. The rearrangement links TRBV5-1 to TRBJ1-3; D is perhaps TRBD1 (6 bases). Germline V gives CDR1 SGHRS, CDR2 YFSETQ. Trimming cost V 4 bases and J 0 bases, with 8 bases left between them. The CDR3 extends over 14 amino acids. CDR3 nucleotides: TGCGCCAGCAGCGACAGGACCTCTGGAAACACCATATATTTT. It yields the protein CASSDRTSGNTIYF.

The V call is TRBV28, the J call TRBJ2-1; 11 nucleotides agree with TRBD2. The CDR3 runs 18 residues. Trimming cost V 6 bases and J 5 bases; bases outside gene matches: 15. The germline gives CDR1 MDHEN, CDR2 SYDVKM. DNA of the CDR3: TGTGCCAGCAGCAATTCGGCTAGCGGGAGGTTGGGTGACAATGAGCAGTTCTTC. It translates to CASSNSASGRLGDNEQFF.

In the case of this clone: Other DNA sequences in the sample encode the same CDR3. V and J are TRBV5-1 and TRBJ2-1, with 7 nucleotides matching TRBD1. The germline gives CDR1 SGHRS, CDR2 YFSETQ. The CDR3 is 14 amino acids. The trim removed 0 bases at V and 4 bases at J, leaving 1 base unmatched. The CDR3 is CASSLGQGYNEQFF. In DNA form, the CDR3 reads TGCGCCAGCAGCTTGGGACAGGGTTACAATGAGCAGTTCTTC.

This clone was counted between two and nine times. V usage is TRBV5-6 and J usage is TRBJ2-5; TRBD2 might be the D (6 bases). Looked up from germline, CDR1 is SGHDT and CDR2 is YYEEEE. The CDR3 is 14 residues long. The V end lost 3 bases, the J end lost 5 bases, and 14 bases lay between the germline ends. The CDR3 nucleotides read TGTGCCAGCAGCTCACGGGACTCCCAGGAGACCCAGTACTTC. Translating gives CASSSRDSQETQYF.

The table lists this clone with a few counts. This chain connects TRBV28 to TRBJ1-2; D is perhaps TRBD1 (5 bases). CDR3 length: 14 amino acids. Trimming took off 3 bases at V and 4 bases at J, with 12 bases between the two ends. In germline, CDR1 is MDHEN, CDR2 SYDVKM. DNA of the CDR3: TGTGCCAGCAGTTTGCCGACAGTTTTCTATGGCTACACCTTC. This sequence encodes CASSLPTVFYGYTF.

The chain links TRBV7-9 to TRBJ2-1, with D possibly TRBD2 on 6 matching bases. Germline V lookup: CDR1 SEHNR, CDR2 FQNEAQ (reference sequence). The CDR3 is made up of 14 amino acids. Trimming left V 5 bases short and J 9 bases short, with 17 bases between. The CDR3 loop reads CASSPAPTSREQFF. The CDR3 coding sequence is TGTGCCAGCAGCCCCGCCCCCACTAGCCGTGAGCAGTTCTTC.

This clone was picked up a small number of times. V usage is TRBV6-1 and J usage is TRBJ2-7, with TRBD1 as a possible D gene (5 bases). Germline V CDR1 and CDR2: MNHNS, SASEGT. Deletions cut 5 bases from V and 0 bases from J, with 14 bases between. This CDR3 spans 15 amino acids. The DNA of the CDR3 is TGTGCCAGCAGTTTGGACATCATGATCTCCTACGAGCAGTACTTC. Encoded protein: CASSLDIMISYEQYF.